Presented here are 21 T cell receptor beta chains from one specimen sequenced in a study of cytomegalovirus exposure and HLA in healthy donors. The primer mix had 60 Vbeta and 13 Jbeta primers. This table comes from immunoSEQ multiplex PCR, and its TCRdb copy is limited to in-frame clones, with some not included. The sample has some 130,000 clones, around four fifths seen once; the top ten hold 1.2% to 1.5%. Sequenced: PBMCs. All receptors come from a woman in her forties in good health and CMV-seronegative.

The rearrangement links TRBV19 to TRBJ2-1; D unresolved. The CDR3 sequence is 16 residues long. V lost 1 base and J 7 bases, leaving 17 bases between the germline ends. CDR1 and CDR2 (germline): LNHDA, SQIVND (reference sequence). The CDR3 bases are TGTGCCAGTAGTATAGCGAGGAGCGTCGGATGGAATGAGCAGTTCTTC. Protein sequence: CASSIARSVGWNEQFF.

The CDR3 loop is CASSNQLAYEQYF. The CDR3, as DNA: TGTGCCAGCAGTAACCAGCTAGCCTACGAGCAGTACTTC. V is TRBV6-6 and J is TRBJ2-7; D is unclear. The V gene lost 5 bases and the J gene lost 2 bases, with 10 bases spanning the gap. CDR1 is MNHNY, CDR2 SVGAGI, per germline (reference sequence). The CDR3 spans 13 residues.

This clone was seen just once. The CDR3 DNA reads TGCGCCAGCAGCCAAGATAGTTATCCGGGAGGTCGCTATGGCTACACCTTC. This codes for CASSQDSYPGGRYGYTF. The V and J genes are TRBV4-3 and TRBJ1-2, with D hard to call. Germline assignment: CDR1 LGHNA and CDR2 YSLEER. Trimming removed 0 bases at V and 4 bases at J, with 18 bases between. This CDR3 is 17 amino acids long.

This chain joins TRBV7-9 and TRBJ2-3; 14 bases agree with TRBD2. The germline gives CDR1 SEHNR, CDR2 FQNEAQ (reference sequence). The CDR3 is 17 amino acids. V lost 3 bases to trimming and J lost 4 bases; unmatched junction nucleotides: 6. CDR3 protein: CASSFRMTSGGADTQYF. CDR3 DNA: TGTGCCAGCAGCTTTCGCATGACTAGCGGGGGGGCAGATACGCAGTATTTT.

The CDR3 DNA is TGTGCCAGCAGTTTATTTGGCATAATTCCCCAAGAGACCCAGTACTTC. It yields the protein CASSLFGIIPQETQYF. This chain connects TRBV28 to TRBJ2-5; D uncertain. Between the trimmed V and J ends, which lost 1 base and 1 base, there was a span of 13 bases. The CDR3 length is 16 residues. Germline V gene data show CDR1 as MDHEN and CDR2 as SYDVKM. The full variable domain, with the rest looked up from reference TRBV28 and TRBJ2-5, is DVKVTQSSRYLVKRTGEKVFLECVQDMDHENMFWYRQDPGLGLRLIYFSYDVKMKEKGDIPEGYSVSREKKERFSLILESASTNQTSMYLCASSLFGIIPQETQYFGPGTRLLVL.

The chain joins TRBV5-1 to TRBJ1-2; 7 nucleotides match TRBD1. The trim removed 0 bases at V and 3 bases at J, leaving 8 bases unmatched. Germline V gene lookup returns CDR1 SGHRS and CDR2 YFSETQ. The CDR3 length is 16 residues. The CDR3 spells CASSLEGGSLDYGYTF. DNA for the CDR3: TGCGCCAGCAGCTTGGAAGGGGGCTCCCTGGACTATGGCTACACCTTC.

The V gene is TRBV5-6, the J gene TRBJ2-7; D is unresolved. With 0 bases removed from V and 0 bases from J, the gap between germline ends came to 7 bases. The CDR3 has 14 residues. Germline lookup yields CDR1 SGHDT and CDR2 YYEEEE. CDR3 DNA: TGTGCCAGCAGCTTGGGGAGTAGCTCCTACGAGCAGTACTTC. Protein sequence: CASSLGSSSYEQYF.

The gene calls are TRBV7-8 and TRBJ1-2, with D hard to call. The CDR3 runs to 12 residues. Looked up from germline, CDR1 is SGHVS and CDR2 is FQNEAQ. The germline V and J ends were trimmed by 4 bases and 10 bases, with 13 bases remaining between them. The CDR3 DNA reads as TGTGCCAGCAGCTCCCTCGAGGGCAACTACACCTTC. Its translation: CASSSLEGNYTF.

This clone has a single count. V gene TRBV5-6 combines with J gene TRBJ1-3; D is unclear. Germline V CDR1 and CDR2: SGHDT, YYEEEE. The ends were cut back, 4 bases at V and 4 bases at J, with 6 bases in the middle. The CDR3 is made up of 12 amino acids. CDR3 amino acids: CASSPRGNTIYF. In DNA form, the CDR3 reads TGTGCCAGCAGCCCCAGGGGAAACACCATATATTTT.

This clone came up a few times. The chain joins TRBV4-2 to TRBJ2-7; D perhaps matches TRBD2 (6 bases). Germline V gives CDR1 LGHNA, CDR2 YNFKEQ. The CDR3 totals 16 residues. The V and J ends lost 0 bases and 2 bases respectively, with 14 bases between them. The CDR3 loop is CASSQDLAERAYEQYF. The CDR3 bases are TGTGCCAGCAGCCAAGATTTGGCAGAGCGGGCCTACGAGCAGTACTTC.

The chain links TRBV13 to TRBJ2-7; 10 bases are a match to TRBD1. The ends lost 4 bases at V and 4 bases at J; junction bases unmatched: 4. The CDR3 contains 14 residues. Germline V lookup: CDR1 PRHDT, CDR2 FYEKMQ (reference sequence). The CDR3 sequence is CASSSGTGDYEQYF. In nucleotides, the CDR3 is TGTGCCAGCAGCTCCGGGACAGGGGATTACGAGCAGTACTTC. Variable domain in full (rest from reference TRBV13 and TRBJ2-7): AAGVIQSPRHLIKEKRETATLKCYPIPRHDTVYWYQQGPGQDPQFLISFYEKMQSDKGSIPDRFSAQQFSDYHSELNMSSLELGDSALYFCASSSGTGDYEQYFGPGTRLTVT.

The rearrangement links TRBV7-8 to TRBJ1-5; no clear D gene. Germline V gene lookup returns CDR1 SGHVS and CDR2 FQNEAQ. Deletions cut 4 bases from V and 5 bases from J, with 9 bases between. The CDR3 sequence is 13 residues long. CDR3 bases: TGTGCCAGCAGCTCCGGGAGAGATCAGCCCCAGCATTTT. Amino acids: CASSSGRDQPQHF.

In this sample, this clone turned up a few times. The chain is built from TRBV7-9 and TRBJ1-3; 10 bases agree with TRBD1. Per germline, CDR1 SEHNR and CDR2 FQNEAQ (reference sequence). After removal of 5 bases from V and 5 bases from J, the junction contained 15 bases not matched to a gene. CDR3 length equals 18 residues. CDR3 sequence (DNA): TGTGCCAGCAGCCCCCTAGCGGGACAGGGGTTCGGCAGAAACACCATATATTTT. Translating it yields CASSPLAGQGFGRNTIYF.

This clone was recorded only once. A read error may produce the germline difference seen at one junction end. The rearrangement uses TRBV7-9 and TRBJ1-6; 8 bases are a match to TRBD1. CDR1 and CDR2 (germline): SEHNR, FQNEAQ (reference sequence). CDR3 size: 14 residues. CDR3 DNA sequence: TGTGCCAGCAGCCACAGGGGGGATAATTCACTCCTCCACTTT. Residues: CASSHRGDNSLLHF.

The rearrangement uses TRBV6-5 and TRBJ2-7; D might be TRBD1 (7 bases). This CDR3 has 14 residues. The germline CDR1 and CDR2 sequences are MNHEY and SVGAGI. The ends were cut back, 6 bases at V and 0 bases at J, with 12 bases in the middle. The CDR3 sequence: CASRYRGLSYEQYF. CDR3 nucleotides: TGTGCCAGCAGGTACAGGGGACTCTCCTACGAGCAGTACTTC.

V is TRBV7-2 and J is TRBJ1-4; D is possibly TRBD1 (5 bases). The CDR3 consists of 16 residues. Trimming stripped 5 bases from V and 0 bases from J, with 13 bases between. Germline-derived CDR1 and CDR2 are SGHTA and FQGNSA. CDR3: CASSPSPTATNEKLFF. For the CDR3, the DNA is TGTGCCAGCAGCCCCTCCCCGACAGCAACTAATGAAAAACTGTTTTTT.

The V call is TRBV11-2, the J call TRBJ2-1; D gene ambiguous. Germline assignment: CDR1 SGHAT and CDR2 FQNNGV. The CDR3 contains 16 residues. V was shortened by 5 bases and J by 1 base, with 15 bases between the two germline ends. CDR3 coding DNA: TGTGCCAGCAGCCGTTTCGGTCTTTATTCCTACAATGAGCAGTTCTTC. Encoded protein: CASSRFGLYSYNEQFF.

This chain joins TRBV30 and TRBJ1-2; the match to TRBD1 covers 8 bases. The CDR3 runs 14 residues. Germline values: CDR1 GTSNPN, CDR2 SVGIG (reference sequence). After removal of 0 bases from V and 8 bases from J, the junction contained 8 bases not matched to a gene. CDR3 in DNA: TGTGCCTGGAGTGTACAGGGGGGGTCGGGGGGCTACACCTTC. This gives the protein CAWSVQGGSGGYTF.

CDR3 DNA: TGTGCCAGCAGGCCTAATATCGGGACTAGTTTCTATGAGCAGTTCTTC. It codes for CASRPNIGTSFYEQFF. V is TRBV5-6 and J is TRBJ2-1; 8 bases line up with TRBD2. Looked up from germline, CDR1 is SGHDT and CDR2 is YYEEEE. This CDR3 has 16 residues. The ends lost 5 bases at V and 8 bases at J; junction bases unmatched: 15.

This rearrangement joins TRBV9 to TRBJ1-6, with a weak D call TRBD1 (5 bases). The length of the CDR3 is 17 residues. In germline, CDR1 is SGDLS, CDR2 YYNGEE. Deletions cut 0 bases from V and 1 base from J, with 11 bases between. The CDR3 DNA follows: TGTGCCAGCAGCGTAGGGAGGGGACGGTCCTATAATTCACCCCTCCACTTT. This codes for CASSVGRGRSYNSPLHF.

The rearrangement uses TRBV5-6 and TRBJ2-3; 11 positions match TRBD2. The germline V gene has CDR1 SGHDT and CDR2 YYEEEE. J was trimmed by 3 bases and V by 4 bases; bases with no gene match: 13. The CDR3 totals 18 residues. CDR3 DNA: TGTGCCAGCAGCCCGATTTCTAGCGGGGGGCCGCTAACAGATACGCAGTATTTT. This codes for CASSPISSGGPLTDTQYF.